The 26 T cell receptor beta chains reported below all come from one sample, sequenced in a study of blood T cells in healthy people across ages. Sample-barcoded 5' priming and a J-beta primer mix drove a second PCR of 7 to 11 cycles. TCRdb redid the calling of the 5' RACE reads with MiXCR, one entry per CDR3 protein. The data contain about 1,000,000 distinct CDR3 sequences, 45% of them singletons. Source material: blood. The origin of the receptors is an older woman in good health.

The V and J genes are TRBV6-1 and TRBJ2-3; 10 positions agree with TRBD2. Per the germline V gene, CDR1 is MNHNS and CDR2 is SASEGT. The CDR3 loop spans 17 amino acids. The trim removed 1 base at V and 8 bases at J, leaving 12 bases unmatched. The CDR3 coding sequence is TGTGCCAGCAGTGAAGAAGGGGAGCTAGCGGGAGCCGGTACGCAGTATTTT. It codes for CASSEEGELAGAGTQYF.

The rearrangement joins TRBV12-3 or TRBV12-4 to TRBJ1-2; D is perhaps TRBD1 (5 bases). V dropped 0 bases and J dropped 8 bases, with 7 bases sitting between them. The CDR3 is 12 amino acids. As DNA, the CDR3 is TGTGCCAGCAGTTTAGCCAGGGCGGGCTACACCTTC. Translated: CASSLARAGYTF.

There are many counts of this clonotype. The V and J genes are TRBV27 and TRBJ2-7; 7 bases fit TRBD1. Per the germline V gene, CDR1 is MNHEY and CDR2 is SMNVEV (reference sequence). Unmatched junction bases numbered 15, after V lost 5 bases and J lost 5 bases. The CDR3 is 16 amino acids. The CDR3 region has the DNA TGTGCCAGCAGTCGCTCAGGGGGAGAGGGCCCCCACGAGCAGTACTTC. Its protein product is CASSRSGGEGPHEQYF.

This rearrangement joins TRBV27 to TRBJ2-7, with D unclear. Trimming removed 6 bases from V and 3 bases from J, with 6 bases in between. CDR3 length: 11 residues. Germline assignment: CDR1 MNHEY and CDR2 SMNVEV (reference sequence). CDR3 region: CASRNNYEQYF. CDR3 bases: TGTGCCAGCAGGAACAACTACGAGCAGTACTTC.

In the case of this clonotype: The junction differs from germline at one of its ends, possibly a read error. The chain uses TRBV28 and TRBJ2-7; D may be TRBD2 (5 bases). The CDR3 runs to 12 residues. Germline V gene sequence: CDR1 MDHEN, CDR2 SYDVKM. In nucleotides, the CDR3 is TGTGCCAGCAGGCCGGGAACCTACGAGCTGTACTTC. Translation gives CASRPGTYELYF. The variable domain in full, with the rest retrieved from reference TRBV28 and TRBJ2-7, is DVKVTQSSRYLVKRTGEKVFLECVQDMDHENMFWYRQDPGLGLRLIYFSYDVKMKEKGDIPEGYSVSREKKERFSLILESASTNQTSMYLCASRPGTYELYFGPGTRLTVT.

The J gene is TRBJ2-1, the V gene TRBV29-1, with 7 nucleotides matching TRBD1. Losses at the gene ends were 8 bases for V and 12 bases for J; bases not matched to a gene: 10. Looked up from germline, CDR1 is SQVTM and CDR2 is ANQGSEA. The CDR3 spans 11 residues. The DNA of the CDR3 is TGCAGCTCCCCGGGGCCAGGGGGGCAGTTCTTC. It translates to CSSPGPGGQFF.

The CDR3 spells CASSPSGRAQDEQYF. CDR3 coding DNA: TGTGCCAGCAGCCCTAGCGGGAGGGCACAAGACGAGCAGTACTTC. The genes are TRBV7-9 and TRBJ2-5; 12 nucleotides line up with TRBD2. The last part of the DNA fits TRBJ2-7 better; the J call may be wrong. Germline loops: CDR1 SEHNR, CDR2 FQNEAQ (reference sequence). The CDR3 totals 15 residues.

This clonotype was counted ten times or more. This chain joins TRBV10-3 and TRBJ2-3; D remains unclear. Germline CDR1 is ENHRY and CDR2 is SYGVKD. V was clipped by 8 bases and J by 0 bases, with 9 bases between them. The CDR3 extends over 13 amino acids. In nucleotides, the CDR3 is TGTGCCATCGCGATGCGGAGCACAGATACGCAGTATTTT. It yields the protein CAIAMRSTDTQYF.

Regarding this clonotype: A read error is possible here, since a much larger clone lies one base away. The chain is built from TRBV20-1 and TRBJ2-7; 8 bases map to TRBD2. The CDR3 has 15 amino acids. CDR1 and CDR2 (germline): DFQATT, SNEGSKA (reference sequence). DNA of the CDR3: TGCGGTGCTATTCCATTAGCGGGAAGCTCCTACGAGCAGTACTTC. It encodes CGAIPLAGSSYEQYF.

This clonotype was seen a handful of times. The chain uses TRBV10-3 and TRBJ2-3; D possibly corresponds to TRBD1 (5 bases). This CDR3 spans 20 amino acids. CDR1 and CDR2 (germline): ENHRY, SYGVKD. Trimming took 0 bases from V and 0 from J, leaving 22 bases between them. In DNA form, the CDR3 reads TGTGCCATCAGTGAGTCGCCCCGTCCCCGCCAGGGATCTAGCACAGATACGCAGTATTTT. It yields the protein CAISESPRPRQGSSTDTQYF.

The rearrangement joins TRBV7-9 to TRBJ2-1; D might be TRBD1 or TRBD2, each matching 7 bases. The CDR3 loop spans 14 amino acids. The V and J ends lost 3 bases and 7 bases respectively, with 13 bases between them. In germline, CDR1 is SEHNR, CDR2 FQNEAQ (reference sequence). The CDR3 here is CASSLQGGFNEQFF. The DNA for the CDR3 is TGTGCCAGCAGCTTGCAGGGGGGGTTTAATGAGCAGTTCTTC.

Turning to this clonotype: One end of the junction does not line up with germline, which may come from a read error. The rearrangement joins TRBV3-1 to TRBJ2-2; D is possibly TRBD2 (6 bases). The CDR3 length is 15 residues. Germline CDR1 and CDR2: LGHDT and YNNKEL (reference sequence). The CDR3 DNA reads TGTGCTAGCAGCCTTCGTAGCGGGAACACCGGGGAGCTGTTTTTT. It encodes CASSLRSGNTGELFF.

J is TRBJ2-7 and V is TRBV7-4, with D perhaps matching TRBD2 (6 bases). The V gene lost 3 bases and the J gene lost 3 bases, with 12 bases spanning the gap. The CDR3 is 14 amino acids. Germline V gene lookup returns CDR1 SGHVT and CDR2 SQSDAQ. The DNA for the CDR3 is TGTGCCAGCAGCTTGGGACTGCGGCACTACGAGCAGTACTTC. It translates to CASSLGLRHYEQYF.

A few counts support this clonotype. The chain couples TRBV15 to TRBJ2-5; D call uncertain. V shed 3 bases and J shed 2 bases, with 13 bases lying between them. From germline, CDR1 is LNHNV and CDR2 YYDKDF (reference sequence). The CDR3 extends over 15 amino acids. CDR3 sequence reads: CATSSFRRSQETQYF. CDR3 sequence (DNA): TGTGCCACCAGCAGTTTCAGGCGCTCGCAAGAGACCCAGTACTTC.

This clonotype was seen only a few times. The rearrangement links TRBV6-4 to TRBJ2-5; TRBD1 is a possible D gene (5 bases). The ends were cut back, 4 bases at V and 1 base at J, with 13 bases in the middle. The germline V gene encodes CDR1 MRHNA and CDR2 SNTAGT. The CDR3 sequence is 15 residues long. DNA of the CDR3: TGTGCCAGCAGTGTGTCAGGGAACACCCAAGAGACCCAGTACTTC. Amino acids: CASSVSGNTQETQYF.

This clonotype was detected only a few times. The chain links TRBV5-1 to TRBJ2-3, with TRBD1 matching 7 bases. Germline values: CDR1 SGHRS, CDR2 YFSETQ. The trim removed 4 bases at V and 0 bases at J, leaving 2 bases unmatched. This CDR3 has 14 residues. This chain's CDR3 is CASSEGQSTDTQYF. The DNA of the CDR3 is TGCGCCAGCAGCGAGGGACAGAGCACAGATACGCAGTATTTT. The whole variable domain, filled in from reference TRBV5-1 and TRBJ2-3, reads KAGVTQTPRYLIKTRGQQVTLSCSPISGHRSVSWYQQTPGQGLQFLFEYFSETQRNKGNFPGRFSGRQFSNSRSEMNVSTLELGDSALYLCASSEGQSTDTQYFGPGTRLTVL.

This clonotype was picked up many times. The CDR3 loop is CASSRLNSYNEQFF. In nucleotides, the CDR3 is TGTGCCAGCAGCCGGTTAAACTCCTACAATGAGCAGTTCTTC. The chain combines TRBV3-1 with TRBJ2-1; no clear D gene. Germline assignment: CDR1 LGHDT and CDR2 YNNKEL (reference sequence). The CDR3 length is 14 residues. Deletions cut 4 bases from V and 0 bases from J, with 7 bases between.

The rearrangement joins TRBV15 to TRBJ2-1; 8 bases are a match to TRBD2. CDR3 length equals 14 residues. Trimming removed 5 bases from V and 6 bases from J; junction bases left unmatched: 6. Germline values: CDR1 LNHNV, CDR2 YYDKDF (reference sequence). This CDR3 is CATSPGLDFNEQFF. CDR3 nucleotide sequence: TGTGCCACCAGCCCGGGACTAGATTTCAATGAGCAGTTCTTC.

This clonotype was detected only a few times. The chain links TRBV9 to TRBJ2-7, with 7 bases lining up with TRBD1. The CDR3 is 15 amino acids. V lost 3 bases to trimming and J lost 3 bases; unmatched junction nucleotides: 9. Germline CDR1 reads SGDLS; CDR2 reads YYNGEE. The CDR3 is CASSEQGSWVYEQYF. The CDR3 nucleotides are TGTGCCAGCAGCGAACAGGGGTCCTGGGTCTACGAGCAGTACTTC. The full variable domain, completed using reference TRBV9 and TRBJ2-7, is DSGVTQTPKHLITATGQRVTLRCSPRSGDLSVYWYQQSLDQGLQFLIQYYNGEERAKGNILERFSAQQFPDLHSELNLSSLELGDSALYFCASSEQGSWVYEQYFGPGTRLTVT.

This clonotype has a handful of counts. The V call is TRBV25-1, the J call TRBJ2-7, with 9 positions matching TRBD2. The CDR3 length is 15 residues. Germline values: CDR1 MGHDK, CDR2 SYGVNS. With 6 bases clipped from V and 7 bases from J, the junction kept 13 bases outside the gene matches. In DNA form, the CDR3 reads TGTGCCAGCAGCCGACACGGACTAGCGACGGAGGAGCAGTACTTC. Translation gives CASSRHGLATEEQYF.

The CDR3 reads CASSLAGLGNEKLFF. CDR3 nucleotide sequence: TGTGCCAGCAGCTTGGCGGGGCTGGGTAATGAAAAACTGTTTTTT. J is TRBJ1-4 and V is TRBV5-6; D is perhaps TRBD1 (5 bases). The CDR3 has 15 amino acids. With 0 bases removed from V and 4 bases from J, the gap between germline ends came to 10 bases. The germline gives CDR1 SGHDT, CDR2 YYEEEE.

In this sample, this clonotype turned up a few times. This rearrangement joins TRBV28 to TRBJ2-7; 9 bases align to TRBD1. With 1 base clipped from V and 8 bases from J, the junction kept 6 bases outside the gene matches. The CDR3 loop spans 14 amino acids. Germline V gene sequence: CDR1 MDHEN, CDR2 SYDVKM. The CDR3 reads CASSLSQGAGKQYF. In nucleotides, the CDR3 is TGTGCCAGCAGTTTATCACAGGGGGCTGGCAAGCAGTACTTC.

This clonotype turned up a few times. CDR3 DNA sequence: TGTGCCAGCACCAAGAACGGGGGTGGCACAGATACGCAGTATTTT. This translates into CASTKNGGGTDTQYF. This chain links TRBV9 with TRBJ2-3; a weak D match, TRBD2 (6 bases). The germline CDR1 and CDR2 sequences are SGDLS and YYNGEE. With 6 bases removed from V and 1 base from J, the gap between germline ends came to 15 bases. This CDR3 contains 15 residues.

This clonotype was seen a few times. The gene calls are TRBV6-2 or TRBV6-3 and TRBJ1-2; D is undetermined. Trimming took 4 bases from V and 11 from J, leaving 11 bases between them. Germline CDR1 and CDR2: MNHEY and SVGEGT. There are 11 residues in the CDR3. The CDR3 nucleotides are TGTGCCAGCAGTTGGGGAAAATCGTACACCTTC. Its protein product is CASSWGKSYTF.

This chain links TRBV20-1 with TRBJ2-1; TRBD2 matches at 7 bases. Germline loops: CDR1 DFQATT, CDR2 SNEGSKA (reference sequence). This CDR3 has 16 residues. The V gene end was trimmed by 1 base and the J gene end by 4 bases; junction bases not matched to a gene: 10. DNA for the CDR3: TGCAGTGCTAGAGGGGAGGGCAGACCTTTTTACAATGAGCAGTTCTTC. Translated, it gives CSARGEGRPFYNEQFF.

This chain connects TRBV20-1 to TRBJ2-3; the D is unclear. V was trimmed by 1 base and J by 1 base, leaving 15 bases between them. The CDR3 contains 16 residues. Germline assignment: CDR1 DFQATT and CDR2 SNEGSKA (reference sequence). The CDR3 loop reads CSARGLSGIGTDTQYF. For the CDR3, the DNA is TGCAGTGCTAGAGGGTTATCTGGGATCGGCACAGATACGCAGTATTTT.